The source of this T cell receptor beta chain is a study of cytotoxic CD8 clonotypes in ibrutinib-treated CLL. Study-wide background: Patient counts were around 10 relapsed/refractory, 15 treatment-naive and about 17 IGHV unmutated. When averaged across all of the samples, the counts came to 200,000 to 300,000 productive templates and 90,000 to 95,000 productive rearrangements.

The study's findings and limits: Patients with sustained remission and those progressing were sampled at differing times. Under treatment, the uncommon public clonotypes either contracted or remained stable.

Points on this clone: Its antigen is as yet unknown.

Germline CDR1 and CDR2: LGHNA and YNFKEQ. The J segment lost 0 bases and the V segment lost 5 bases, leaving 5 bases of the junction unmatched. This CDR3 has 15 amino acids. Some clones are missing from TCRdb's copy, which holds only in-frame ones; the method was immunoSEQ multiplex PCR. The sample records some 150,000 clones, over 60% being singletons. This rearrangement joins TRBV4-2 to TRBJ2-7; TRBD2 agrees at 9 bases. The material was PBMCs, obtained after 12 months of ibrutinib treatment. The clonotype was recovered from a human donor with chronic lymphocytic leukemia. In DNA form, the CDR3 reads TGTGCCAGCAGCTTTGCGGGAGGGAGCTCCTACGAGCAGTACTTC. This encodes CASSFAGGSSYEQYF.